This entry is about one TCR beta chain. The sample originates from a study of blood T cell repertoires in COVID-19. Across the whole study: Whether acute or convalescent, the COVID-19 samples came from the United States, Italy and Spain. The analysed material was cDNA or gDNA that came from T cells, B-cell-depleted T cells, or PBMCs.

The length of the CDR3 is 15 residues. V shed 4 bases, J shed 3 bases, and the junction held 4 bases outside the gene matches. Germline V gene sequence: CDR1 SGDLS, CDR2 YYNGEE. Libraries were prepared by immunoSEQ multiplex PCR; TCRdb keeps only in-frame clonotypes and omits some of them. The sample yields about 190,000 clones, roughly 73% seen once. The specimen sequenced was peripheral blood. J is TRBJ2-1 and V is TRBV9; 10 bases map to TRBD2. This clonotype was obtained from a woman older than 75 with active or convalescent COVID-19. The CDR3 nucleotides are TGTGCCAGCAGCACCGGGACTAGCGACTACAATGAGCAGTTCTTC. Encoded protein: CASSTGTSDYNEQFF.